Here is one T cell receptor beta chain with its context. Its antigen is undetermined. This specimen belongs to a study of T cells expressing NK-cell markers. In generating TCR beta cDNA, 5'RACE template switching with UMIs was used. TCRdb reprocessed the 5' RACE reads and keeps a single row for each CDR3 protein, giving no DNA. The table lists some 450,000 distinct CDR3 sequences. General study points: Six donors carried dominant NKG2C+ clonotypes that made up roughly 1.0-7.0% of their CD8+ T cells.

The CDR3 contains 14 residues. Sequencing was carried out using blood T cells: a sorted CD56 or NKG2C T cell subset, CD4+ or CD8+ T cells, or bulk PBMC T cells (not recorded which). This TCR was sampled from a woman between 18 and 70 years old in good health. V is TRBV12-3 or TRBV12-4 and J is TRBJ1-2; TCRdb names TRBD1, which stays unverified in the absence of DNA. The CDR3 protein is CASSRQGRLAGYTF.